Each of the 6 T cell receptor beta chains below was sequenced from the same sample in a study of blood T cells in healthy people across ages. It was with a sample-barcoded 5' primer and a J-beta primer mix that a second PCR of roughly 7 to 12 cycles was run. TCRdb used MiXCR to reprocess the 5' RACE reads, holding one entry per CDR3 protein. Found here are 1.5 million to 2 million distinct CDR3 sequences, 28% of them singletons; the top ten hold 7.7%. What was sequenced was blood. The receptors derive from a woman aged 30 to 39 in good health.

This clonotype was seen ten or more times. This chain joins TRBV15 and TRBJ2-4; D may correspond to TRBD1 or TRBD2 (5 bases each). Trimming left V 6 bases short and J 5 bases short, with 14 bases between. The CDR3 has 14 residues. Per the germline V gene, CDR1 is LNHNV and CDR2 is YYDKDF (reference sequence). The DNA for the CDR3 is TGTGCCACCAGGGCCACGGGACCTCAAAACATTCAGTACTTC. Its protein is CATRATGPQNIQYF. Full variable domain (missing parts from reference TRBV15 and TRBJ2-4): DAMVIQNPRYQVTQFGKPVTLSCSQTLNHNVMYWYQQKSSQAPKLLFHYYDKDFNNEADTPDNFQSRRPNTSFCFLDIRSPGLGDTAMYLCATRATGPQNIQYFGAGTRLSVL.

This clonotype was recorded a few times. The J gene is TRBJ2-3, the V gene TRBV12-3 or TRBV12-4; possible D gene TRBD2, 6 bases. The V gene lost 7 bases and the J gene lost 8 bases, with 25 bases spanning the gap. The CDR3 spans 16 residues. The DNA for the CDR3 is TGTGCCAGCAATCCCCAAGGTTACTCGGAGGGCGGTACGCAGTATTTT. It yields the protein CASNPQGYSEGGTQYF.

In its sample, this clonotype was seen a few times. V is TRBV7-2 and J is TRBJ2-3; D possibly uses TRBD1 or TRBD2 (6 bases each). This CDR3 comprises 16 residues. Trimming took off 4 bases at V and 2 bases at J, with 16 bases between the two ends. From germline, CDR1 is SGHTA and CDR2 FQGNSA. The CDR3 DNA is TGTGCCAGCAGCTGGGTAGGGGGAGGAGTCACAGATACGCAGTATTTT. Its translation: CASSWVGGGVTDTQYF.

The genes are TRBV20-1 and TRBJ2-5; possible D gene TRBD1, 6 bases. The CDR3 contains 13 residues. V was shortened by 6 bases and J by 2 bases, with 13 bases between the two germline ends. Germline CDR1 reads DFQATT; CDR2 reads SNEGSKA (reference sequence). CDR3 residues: CSAPDRFQETQYF. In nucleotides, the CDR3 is TGCAGTGCACCGGACAGATTTCAAGAGACCCAGTACTTC.

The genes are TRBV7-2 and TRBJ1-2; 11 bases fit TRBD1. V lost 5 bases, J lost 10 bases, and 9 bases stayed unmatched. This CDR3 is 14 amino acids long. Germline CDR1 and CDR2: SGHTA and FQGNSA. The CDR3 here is CASSRGGTGGFYTF. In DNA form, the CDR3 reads TGTGCCAGCAGCCGCGGGGGGACAGGGGGATTCTACACCTTC.

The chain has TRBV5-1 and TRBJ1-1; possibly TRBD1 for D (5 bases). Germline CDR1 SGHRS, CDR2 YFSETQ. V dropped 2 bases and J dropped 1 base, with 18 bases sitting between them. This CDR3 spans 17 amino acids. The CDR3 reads CASSFARGRVTNTEAFF. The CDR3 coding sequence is TGCGCCAGCAGCTTTGCAAGGGGAAGGGTCACGAACACTGAAGCTTTCTTT.